The sequence of this TCR beta chain was determined in a study of T cell changes during pregnancy in multiple sclerosis. Clones were read by immunoSEQ multiplex PCR, and TCRdb kept only the in-frame ones, dropping some. The sample includes about 36,000 clones, over 75% of them seen just once. V shed 4 bases and J shed 6 bases, with 10 bases lying between them. The CDR3 has 12 residues. Germline V CDR1 and CDR2: MNHEY, SMNVEV (reference sequence). The sequencing used CD8+ T cells from peripheral blood mononuclear cells, collected in the third trimester of pregnancy. The TCR was taken from a female donor with multiple sclerosis, enrolled in a pregnancy study. The J gene is TRBJ2-7, the V gene TRBV27; the D gene is possibly TRBD1 (5 bases). This CDR3 is CASSYSGLEQYF. CDR3 bases: TGTGCCAGCAGTTACTCAGGGCTCGAGCAGTACTTC.